Presented here are 4 T cell receptor beta chains from one specimen sequenced in a study of cytomegalovirus exposure and HLA in healthy donors (dated by TCRdb to the late 2010s). Libraries were made using the immunoSEQ multiplex PCR assay. TCRdb stores this immuneACCESS table with in-frame sequences only. Part of the clones is absent; in the studies checked, under half of the shortfall reflects unresolved V genes, and no reason is known for the rest. The sample includes about 180,000 clones, with roughly 86% observed a single time. The top ten constitute less than 3% of the sample. The sample taken for sequencing was PBMCs. The receptors shown here come from a man aged 18 to 29 in good health and CMV-seropositive.

The chain has TRBV4-2 and TRBJ1-6; D not certain. The CDR3 length is 14 residues. Germline CDR1 and CDR2: LGHNA and YNFKEQ. V gave up 0 bases and J gave up 7 bases, with 7 bases separating them. In DNA form, the CDR3 reads TGTGCCAGCAGCCAAGATTATCCGAATTCACCCCTCCACTTT. The encoded protein is CASSQDYPNSPLHF.

V gene TRBV29-1 combines with J gene TRBJ1-1; the match to TRBD1 covers 10 bases. With V trimmed by 6 bases and J by 4 bases, 8 bases remained unmatched. This CDR3 spans 14 amino acids. Germline CDR1 is SQVTM and CDR2 is ANQGSEA. CDR3 amino acids: CSVKGTGVFTEAFF. DNA of the CDR3: TGCAGCGTGAAGGGGACAGGGGTGTTCACTGAAGCTTTCTTT.

The sample holds a few counts of this clone. The rearrangement links TRBV6-6 to TRBJ2-2; 9 bases line up with TRBD2. CDR1 MNHNY and CDR2 SVGAGI come from the germline V gene (reference sequence). This CDR3 contains 13 residues. V lost 6 bases and J lost 5; bases outside the gene matches: 1. The CDR3 sequence: CASSTSGTGELFF. CDR3 nucleotide sequence: TGTGCCAGCAGCACTAGCGGGACCGGGGAGCTGTTTTTT.

The J gene is TRBJ2-1, the V gene TRBV9; 7 bases are a match to TRBD2. Unmatched junction bases numbered 9, after V lost 3 bases and J lost 0 bases. In germline, CDR1 is SGDLS, CDR2 YYNGEE. The CDR3 covers 17 residues. In nucleotides, the CDR3 is TGTGCCAGCAGCGCGGGCGGGGGTCCTAGCTCCTACAATGAGCAGTTCTTC. Its translation is CASSAGGGPSSYNEQFF. The full variable domain, in which reference TRBV9 and TRBJ2-1 provide the parts outside the CDR3, is DSGVTQTPKHLITATGQRVTLRCSPRSGDLSVYWYQQSLDQGLQFLIQYYNGEERAKGNILERFSAQQFPDLHSELNLSSLELGDSALYFCASSAGGGPSSYNEQFFGPGTRLTVL.